These 18 T cell receptor beta chains share one sample of origin, sequenced in a study of PD-L1 blockade in urothelial cancer. Sequencing used immunoSEQ multiplex PCR; TCRdb keeps in-frame clones, though not all of them. The sample carries about 72,000 clones, 84% recorded once. The sequencing here drew on PBMCs, taken around atezolizumab (anti-PD-L1) treatment. The receptor source for this set is a man between 65 and 85 years old with urothelial cancer.

The rearrangement links TRBV5-8 to TRBJ2-5; 10 bases agree with TRBD1. This CDR3 has 16 amino acids. Germline assignment: CDR1 SGHTS and CDR2 YDEGEE. The V gene end was trimmed by 4 bases and the J gene end by 4 bases; junction bases not matched to a gene: 10. CDR3 coding DNA: TGTGCCAGCAGCGCCGGACAGGGGGAGGTTCGAGAGACCCAGTACTTC. Its protein product is CASSAGQGEVRETQYF.

CDR3 amino acids: CASSPVLSADTQYF. DNA of the CDR3: TGCGCCAGCAGCCCCGTTCTTAGCGCAGATACGCAGTATTTT. The chain uses TRBV10-1 and TRBJ2-3; D is perhaps TRBD2 (5 bases). Germline CDR1 is WNHNN and CDR2 is SYGVQD (reference sequence). This CDR3 is 14 amino acids long. V gave up 6 bases and J gave up 4 bases, with 14 bases separating them.

The V gene is TRBV2, the J gene TRBJ1-1, with D possibly being TRBD1 (5 bases). V lost 5 bases, J lost 0 bases, and 7 bases lay in between. The CDR3 extends over 13 amino acids. The V gene's germline CDR1 is SNHLY and CDR2 FYNNEI. CDR3: CASSTGLNTEAFF. The CDR3 nucleotides read TGTGCCAGCAGTACAGGATTGAACACTGAAGCTTTCTTT.

J is TRBJ2-5 and V is TRBV12-5; tentatively, D is TRBD1 (6 bases). Trimming cost V 7 bases and J 5 bases, with 20 bases left between them. The CDR3 has 15 residues. The germline CDR1 and CDR2 sequences are LGHNT and FRNRAP. The CDR3 spells CASAYGAGVIETQYF. The CDR3 coding sequence is TGTGCTAGTGCATATGGGGCAGGGGTTATCGAGACCCAGTACTTC.

This chain connects TRBV13 to TRBJ2-7; 10 nucleotides align to TRBD2. Trimming took 2 bases from V and 0 from J; bases not matched to a gene: 4. CDR1 and CDR2 (germline): PRHDT, FYEKMQ (reference sequence). CDR3 length: 16 amino acids. CDR3 amino acids: CASSLSGGVGSYEQYF. CDR3 DNA: TGTGCCAGCAGCTTAAGCGGGGGGGTAGGCTCCTACGAGCAGTACTTC.

The rearrangement uses TRBV18 and TRBJ2-2; TRBD1 aligns across 10 bases. This CDR3 contains 15 residues. Germline values: CDR1 KGHSH, CDR2 LQKENI. The junction had 1 base not matched to a gene; V was cut back by 6 bases and J by 0 bases. CDR3 bases: TGTGCCAGCTCTGGGACAGGGGCGAACACCGGGGAGCTGTTTTTT. This translates into CASSGTGANTGELFF. The whole variable domain, remainder taken from reference TRBV18 and TRBJ2-2, is NAGVMQNPRHLVRRRGQEARLRCSPMKGHSHVYWYRQLPEEGLKFMVYLQKENIIDESGMPKERFSAEFPKEGPSILRIQQVVRGDSAAYFCASSGTGANTGELFFGEGSRLTVL.

V usage is TRBV27 and J usage is TRBJ2-7; a possible D gene is TRBD2 (6 bases). The V end lost 3 bases, the J end lost 0 bases, and 6 bases lay between the germline ends. Germline V gives CDR1 MNHEY, CDR2 SMNVEV (reference sequence). CDR3 size: 13 residues. The CDR3 is CASSFGGSYEQYF. CDR3 coding DNA: TGTGCCAGCAGTTTCGGGGGCTCCTACGAGCAGTACTTC.

The rearrangement links TRBV10-3 to TRBJ1-1; 9 bases match TRBD1. The CDR3 is 15 amino acids. J was trimmed by 3 bases and V by 6 bases; bases with no gene match: 8. CDR1 and CDR2 (germline): ENHRY, SYGVKD. In DNA, the CDR3 is TGTGCCATCAGGACTGAACAGGGGGCGGACACTGAAGCTTTCTTT. It specifies CAIRTEQGADTEAFF.

The CDR3 DNA reads as TGTGCCAGCAGCGTGCTAGCGGGAGTTTCGGATACGCAGTATTTT. Its protein is CASSVLAGVSDTQYF. This sequence joins TRBV9 and TRBJ2-3; 10 bases fit TRBD2. V shed 2 bases and J 6 bases; nucleotides not matched to a gene: 6. CDR1 and CDR2 from the germline V gene are SGDLS and YYNGEE. The CDR3 has 15 amino acids.

The chain recombines TRBV30 with TRBJ2-3, with D possibly matching TRBD2 (7 bases). The CDR3 has 14 residues. The germline V gene has CDR1 GTSNPN and CDR2 SVGIG (reference sequence). V was clipped by 3 bases and J by 2 bases, with 12 bases between them. The CDR3 loop is CAWRGGAFTDTQYF. The CDR3 DNA sequence: TGTGCCTGGAGGGGGGGGGCCTTCACAGATACGCAGTATTTT.

This rearrangement joins TRBV18 to TRBJ2-7; the match to TRBD2 covers 7 bases. The CDR3 is 14 amino acids. The V segment lost 2 bases and the J segment 2 bases; nucleotides outside the gene matches: 3. In germline, CDR1 is KGHSH, CDR2 LQKENI. The CDR3 bases are TGTGCCAGCTCACCAGCTAGCGGAGCCTACGAGCAGTACTTC. Protein sequence: CASSPASGAYEQYF.

J is TRBJ2-2 and V is TRBV28; TRBD1 might be the D (6 bases). The CDR3 is 15 residues long. Per germline, CDR1 MDHEN and CDR2 SYDVKM. Trimming left V 4 bases short and J 3 bases short, with 12 bases between. CDR3 nucleotide sequence: TGTGCCAGCAGTTGGCAGGGGTTTCACACCGGGGAGCTGTTTTTT. Protein sequence: CASSWQGFHTGELFF.

The V and J genes are TRBV11-2 and TRBJ2-1, with 11 bases that match TRBD1. This CDR3 comprises 17 residues. The germline gives CDR1 SGHAT, CDR2 FQNNGV. The J segment lost 5 bases and the V segment lost 2 bases, leaving 8 bases of the junction unmatched. The CDR3 sequence is CASSLTPGQGAHNEQFF. The CDR3 region has the DNA TGTGCCAGCAGCTTAACCCCCGGACAGGGGGCCCACAATGAGCAGTTCTTC.

In DNA, the CDR3 is TGTGCCAGCAGTCTCTCACCGGGACAGGGGAATCAGCCCCAGCATTTT. Translating gives CASSLSPGQGNQPQHF. J is TRBJ1-5 and V is TRBV28; 10 bases are shared with TRBD1. J gave up 4 bases and V 5 bases, and 8 bases lay outside the gene matches. Per germline, CDR1 MDHEN and CDR2 SYDVKM. The CDR3 has 16 amino acids. The variable domain in full, completed from reference TRBV28 and TRBJ1-5, reads DVKVTQSSRYLVKRTGEKVFLECVQDMDHENMFWYRQDPGLGLRLIYFSYDVKMKEKGDIPEGYSVSREKKERFSLILESASTNQTSMYLCASSLSPGQGNQPQHFGDGTRLSIL.

The chain joins TRBV4-1 to TRBJ2-1, with TRBD2 matching over 12 bases. This CDR3 is built from 17 residues. Germline V gene lookup returns CDR1 MGHRA and CDR2 YSYEKL. V trimming: 0 bases; J trimming: 6 bases; junction bases outside the gene matches: 6. The CDR3 bases are TGCGCCAGCAGCCAAGAACTAGCGGGGGGATTGGGCAATGAGCAGTTCTTC. Encoded protein: CASSQELAGGLGNEQFF.

The J gene is TRBJ2-7, the V gene TRBV6-6, with 14 bases aligning to TRBD2. With V trimmed by 6 bases and J by 3 bases, 4 bases remained unmatched. CDR3 size: 15 residues. The V gene's germline CDR1 is MNHNY and CDR2 SVGAGI (reference sequence). The chain's CDR3 is CASSFGLAGGYEQYF. CDR3 DNA sequence: TGTGCCAGCAGCTTTGGACTAGCGGGAGGCTACGAGCAGTACTTC.

This clone was seen more than once but under ten times. The rearrangement uses TRBV28 and TRBJ1-1; possibly TRBD1 for D (6 bases). V dropped 2 bases and J dropped 0 bases, with 16 bases sitting between them. The length of the CDR3 is 17 residues. CDR1 MDHEN and CDR2 SYDVKM come from the germline V gene. CDR3 residues: CASSLPSPTGMNTEAFF. In nucleotides, the CDR3 is TGTGCCAGCAGTTTACCCTCTCCGACAGGTATGAACACTGAAGCTTTCTTT.

This clone was picked up a small number of times. The CDR3 spells CASGLGTREQDTQYF. CDR3 sequence (DNA): TGTGCTAGTGGTTTAGGGACCCGGGAGCAAGATACGCAGTATTTT. The J gene is TRBJ2-3, the V gene TRBV12-5, with D possibly TRBD2 on 6 matching bases. The CDR3 contains 15 residues. Trimming cost V 3 bases and J 5 bases, with 15 bases left between them. Germline V gene sequence: CDR1 LGHNT, CDR2 FRNRAP.